The 4 T cell receptor beta chains given below trace back to one sample, sequenced in a study of blood T cell repertoires in COVID-19. Repertoires were generated with immunoSEQ multiplex PCR, while TCRdb's copy carries only in-frame clones and drops some. The sample includes about 74,000 clones, 84% of them seen just once. Sequencing was performed on peripheral blood. The origin of the receptors is a man in his forties or fifties with active COVID-19.

The chain combines TRBV11-2 with TRBJ2-5; TRBD1 matches 7 bases. Trimming removed 3 bases from V and 3 bases from J; junction bases left unmatched: 4. This CDR3 comprises 14 residues. From germline, CDR1 is SGHAT and CDR2 FQNNGV. CDR3 region: CASSLSDREETQYF. Here the CDR3 DNA reads TGTGCCAGCAGCTTGAGCGACAGGGAAGAGACCCAGTACTTC.

The chain employs TRBV18 and TRBJ2-3; 8 nucleotides align to TRBD2. The J segment lost 4 bases and the V segment lost 8 bases, leaving 8 bases of the junction unmatched. The germline gives CDR1 KGHSH, CDR2 LQKENI. CDR3 length equals 14 residues. In DNA, the CDR3 is TGTGCCAGCGCTATCGGGGGGGCCCCAGATACGCAGTATTTT. This encodes CASAIGGAPDTQYF. The complete variable domain, with remaining parts taken from reference TRBV18 and TRBJ2-3, reads NAGVMQNPRHLVRRRGQEARLRCSPMKGHSHVYWYRQLPEEGLKFMVYLQKENIIDESGMPKERFSAEFPKEGPSILRIQQVVRGDSAAYFCASAIGGAPDTQYFGPGTRLTVL.

The chain combines TRBV6-5 with TRBJ1-3, with a tentative D call TRBD1 (5 bases). Germline values: CDR1 MNHEY, CDR2 SVGAGI. The CDR3 has 13 amino acids. V was cut by 7 bases and J by 4 bases, with 11 bases left in between. CDR3 coding DNA: TGTGCCAGCACCCTGACAGAAGGAAACACCATATATTTT. Translated: CASTLTEGNTIYF.

V is TRBV7-2 and J is TRBJ2-2, with 8 nucleotides matching TRBD2. Germline assignment: CDR1 SGHTA and CDR2 FQGNSA. J was trimmed by 7 bases and V by 4 bases; bases with no gene match: 5. This CDR3 is 14 amino acids long. The CDR3 sequence is CASSSGGPSGELFF. CDR3 DNA: TGTGCCAGCAGCTCGGGGGGGCCAAGCGGGGAGCTGTTTTTT.